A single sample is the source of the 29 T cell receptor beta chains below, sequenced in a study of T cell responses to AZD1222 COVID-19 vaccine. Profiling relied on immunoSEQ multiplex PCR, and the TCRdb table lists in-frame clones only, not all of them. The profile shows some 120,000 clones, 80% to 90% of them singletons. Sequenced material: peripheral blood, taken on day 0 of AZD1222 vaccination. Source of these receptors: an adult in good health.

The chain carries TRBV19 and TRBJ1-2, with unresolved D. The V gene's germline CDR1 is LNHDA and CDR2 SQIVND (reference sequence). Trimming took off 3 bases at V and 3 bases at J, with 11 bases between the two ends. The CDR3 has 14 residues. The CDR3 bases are TGTGCCAGTAGTATCGCGTCAGCTCACTATGGCTACACCTTC. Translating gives CASSIASAHYGYTF.

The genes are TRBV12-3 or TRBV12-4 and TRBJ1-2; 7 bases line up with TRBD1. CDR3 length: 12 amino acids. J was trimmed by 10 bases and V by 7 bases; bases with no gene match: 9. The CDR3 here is CASTVDRSYYTF. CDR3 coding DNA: TGTGCCAGCACCGTGGACAGGTCGTACTACACCTTC.

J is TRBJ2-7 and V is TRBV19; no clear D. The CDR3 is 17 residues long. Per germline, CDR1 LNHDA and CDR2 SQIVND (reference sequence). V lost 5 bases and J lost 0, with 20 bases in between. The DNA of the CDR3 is TGTGCCAGTAGTTCCTCCGGCGTAGGTTTAGCCTCCTACGAGCAGTACTTC. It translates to CASSSSGVGLASYEQYF.

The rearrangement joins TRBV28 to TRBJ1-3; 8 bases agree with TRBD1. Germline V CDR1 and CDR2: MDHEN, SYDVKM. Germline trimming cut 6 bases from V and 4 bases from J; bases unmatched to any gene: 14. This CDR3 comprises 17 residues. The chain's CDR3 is CASSKHGQGARGNTIYF. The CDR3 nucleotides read TGTGCCAGCAGCAAACACGGTCAGGGGGCGCGCGGAAACACCATATATTTT.

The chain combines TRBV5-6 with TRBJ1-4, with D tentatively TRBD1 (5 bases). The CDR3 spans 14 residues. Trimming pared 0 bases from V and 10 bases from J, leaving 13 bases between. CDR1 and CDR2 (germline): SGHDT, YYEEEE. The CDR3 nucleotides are TGTGCCAGCAGCTTGGAACAGGTTGGGGGAAAACTGTTTTTT. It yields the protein CASSLEQVGGKLFF.

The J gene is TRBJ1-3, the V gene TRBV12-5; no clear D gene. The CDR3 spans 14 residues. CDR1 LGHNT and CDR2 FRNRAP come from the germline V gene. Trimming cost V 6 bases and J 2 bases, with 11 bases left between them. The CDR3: CASGAGWPGNTIYF. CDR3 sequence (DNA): TGTGCTAGTGGGGCGGGATGGCCTGGAAACACCATATATTTT.

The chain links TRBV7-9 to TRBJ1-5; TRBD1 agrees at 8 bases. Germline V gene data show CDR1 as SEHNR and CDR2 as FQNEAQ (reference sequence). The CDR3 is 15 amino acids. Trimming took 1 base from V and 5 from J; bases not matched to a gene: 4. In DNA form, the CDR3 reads TGTGCCAGCAGCTTAGGGACAGGGCTCGATCAGCCCCAGCATTTT. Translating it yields CASSLGTGLDQPQHF.

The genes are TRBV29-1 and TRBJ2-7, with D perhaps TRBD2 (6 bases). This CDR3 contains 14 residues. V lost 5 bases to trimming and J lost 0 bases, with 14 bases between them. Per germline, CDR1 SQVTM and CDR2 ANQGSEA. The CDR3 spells CSVFFDGSSYEQYF. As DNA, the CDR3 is TGCAGCGTTTTCTTTGACGGGAGCTCCTACGAGCAGTACTTC.

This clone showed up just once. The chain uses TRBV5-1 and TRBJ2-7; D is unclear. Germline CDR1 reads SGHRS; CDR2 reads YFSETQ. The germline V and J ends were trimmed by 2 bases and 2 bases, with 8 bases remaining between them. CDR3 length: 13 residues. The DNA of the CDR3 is TGCGCCAGCAGCTTCGACATTGCCTACGAGCAGTACTTC. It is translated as CASSFDIAYEQYF.

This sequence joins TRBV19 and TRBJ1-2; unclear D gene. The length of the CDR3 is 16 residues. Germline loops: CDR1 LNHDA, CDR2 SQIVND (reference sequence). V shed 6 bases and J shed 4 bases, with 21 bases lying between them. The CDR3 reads CASRPIGRPGSYGYTF. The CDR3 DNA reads TGTGCCAGTAGACCCATAGGACGGCCTGGTAGCTATGGCTACACCTTC.

The CDR3 region is CASRRAGTANTEAFF. The CDR3 DNA follows: TGTGCCAGCAGGAGGGCGGGGACAGCGAACACTGAAGCTTTCTTT. V and J are TRBV5-5 and TRBJ1-1; 7 bases are shared with TRBD1. CDR3 length: 15 residues. CDR1 is SGHKS, CDR2 YYEKEE, per germline (reference sequence). V shed 5 bases, J shed 1 base, and the junction held 8 bases outside the gene matches.

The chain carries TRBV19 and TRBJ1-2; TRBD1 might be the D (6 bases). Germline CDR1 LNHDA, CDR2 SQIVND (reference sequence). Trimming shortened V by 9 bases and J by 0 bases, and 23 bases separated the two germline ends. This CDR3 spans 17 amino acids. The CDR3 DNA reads TGTGCCAGCAGATCTCCAGGGGCCGCTGGAGCTAACTATGGCTACACCTTC. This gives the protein CASRSPGAAGANYGYTF.

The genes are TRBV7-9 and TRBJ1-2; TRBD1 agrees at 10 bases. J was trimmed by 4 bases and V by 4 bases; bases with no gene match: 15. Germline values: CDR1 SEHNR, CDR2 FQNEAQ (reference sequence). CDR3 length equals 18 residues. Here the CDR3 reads CASSSVRRDRGSSYGYTF. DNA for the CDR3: TGTGCCAGCAGCTCCGTCCGCCGGGACAGGGGATCTTCCTATGGCTACACCTTC.

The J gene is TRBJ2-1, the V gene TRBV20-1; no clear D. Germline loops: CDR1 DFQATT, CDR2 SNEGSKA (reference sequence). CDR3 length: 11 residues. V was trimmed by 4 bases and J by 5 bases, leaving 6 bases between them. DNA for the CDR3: TGCAGTGCTACCAATAACAATGAGCAGTTCTTC. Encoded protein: CSATNNNEQFF.

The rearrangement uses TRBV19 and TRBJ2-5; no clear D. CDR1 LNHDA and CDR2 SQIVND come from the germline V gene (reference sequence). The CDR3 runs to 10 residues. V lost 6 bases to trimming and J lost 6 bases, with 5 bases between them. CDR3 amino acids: CASRGKTQYF. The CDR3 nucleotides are TGTGCCAGTAGGGGCAAGACCCAGTACTTC.

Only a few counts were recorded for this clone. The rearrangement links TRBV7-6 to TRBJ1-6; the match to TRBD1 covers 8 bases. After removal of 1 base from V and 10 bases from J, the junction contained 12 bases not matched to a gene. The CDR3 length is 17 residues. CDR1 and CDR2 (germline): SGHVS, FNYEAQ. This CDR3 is CASSLGGTGGSVSPLHF. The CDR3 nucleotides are TGTGCCAGCAGCTTAGGTGGGACAGGAGGCTCTGTCTCACCCCTCCACTTT.

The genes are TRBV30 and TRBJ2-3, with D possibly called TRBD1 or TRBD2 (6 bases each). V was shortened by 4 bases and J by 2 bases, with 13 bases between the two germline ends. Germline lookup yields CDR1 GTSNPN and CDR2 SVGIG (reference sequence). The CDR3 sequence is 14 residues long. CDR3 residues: CAWNRGPTTDTQYF. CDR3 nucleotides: TGTGCCTGGAACCGGGGGCCGACCACAGATACGCAGTATTTT.

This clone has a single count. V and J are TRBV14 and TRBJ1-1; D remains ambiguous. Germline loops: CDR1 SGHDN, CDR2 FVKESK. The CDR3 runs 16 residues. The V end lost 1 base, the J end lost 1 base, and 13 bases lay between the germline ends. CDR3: CASSQVFAGANTEAFF. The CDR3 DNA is TGTGCCAGCAGCCAAGTATTCGCAGGTGCGAACACTGAAGCTTTCTTT.

The CDR3 here is CASSGQGRLAGGLQETQYF. The CDR3 DNA sequence: TGTGCCAGCAGCGGCCAAGGGCGTCTAGCGGGGGGGCTTCAAGAGACCCAGTACTTC. The V and J genes are TRBV7-9 and TRBJ2-5, with 12 bases lining up with TRBD2. CDR3 length equals 19 residues. CDR1 is SEHNR and CDR2 is FQNEAQ in the germline V gene (reference sequence). Trimming at V came to 5 bases and at J to 2 bases, leaving 15 bases not matched to a gene.

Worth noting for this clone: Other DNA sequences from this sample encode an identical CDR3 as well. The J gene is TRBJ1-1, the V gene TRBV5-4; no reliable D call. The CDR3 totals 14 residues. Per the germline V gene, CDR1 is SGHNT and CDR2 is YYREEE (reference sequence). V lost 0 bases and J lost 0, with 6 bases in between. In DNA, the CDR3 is TGTGCCAGCAGCTTGGAGCTAATGAACACTGAAGCTTTCTTT. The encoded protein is CASSLELMNTEAFF.

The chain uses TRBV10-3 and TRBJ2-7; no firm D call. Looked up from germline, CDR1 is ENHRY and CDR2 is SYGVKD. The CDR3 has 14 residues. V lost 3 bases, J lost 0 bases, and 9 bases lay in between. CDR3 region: CAISDQASSYEQYF. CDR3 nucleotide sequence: TGTGCCATCAGTGACCAGGCAAGCTCCTACGAGCAGTACTTC.

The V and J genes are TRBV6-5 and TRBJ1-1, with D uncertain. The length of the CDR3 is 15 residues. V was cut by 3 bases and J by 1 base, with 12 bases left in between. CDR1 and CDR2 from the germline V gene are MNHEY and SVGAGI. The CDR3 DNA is TGTGCCAGCAGTTATTCGAATACACAGAACACTGAAGCTTTCTTT. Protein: CASSYSNTQNTEAFF.

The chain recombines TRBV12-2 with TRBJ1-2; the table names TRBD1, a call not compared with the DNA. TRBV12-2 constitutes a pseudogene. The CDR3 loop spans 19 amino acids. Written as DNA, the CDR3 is TGTGCAAGTCGGGTGGGGTACAGGGGGCGAGGACCTATTAACTATGGCTACACCTTC. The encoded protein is CASRVGYRGRGPINYGYTF.

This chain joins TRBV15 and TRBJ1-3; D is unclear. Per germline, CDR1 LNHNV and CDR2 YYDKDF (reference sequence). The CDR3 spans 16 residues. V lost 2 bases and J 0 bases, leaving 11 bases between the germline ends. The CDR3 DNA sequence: TGTGCCACCAGCAGAACCCTTGGAAGCTCTGGAAACACCATATATTTT. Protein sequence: CATSRTLGSSGNTIYF.

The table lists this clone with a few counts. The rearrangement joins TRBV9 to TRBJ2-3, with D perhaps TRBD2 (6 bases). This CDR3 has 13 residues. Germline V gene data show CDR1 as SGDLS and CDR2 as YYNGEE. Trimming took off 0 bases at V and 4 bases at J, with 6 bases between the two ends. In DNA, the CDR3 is TGTGCCAGCAGCGTAGGGGGGGCAGATACGCAGTATTTT. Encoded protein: CASSVGGADTQYF.

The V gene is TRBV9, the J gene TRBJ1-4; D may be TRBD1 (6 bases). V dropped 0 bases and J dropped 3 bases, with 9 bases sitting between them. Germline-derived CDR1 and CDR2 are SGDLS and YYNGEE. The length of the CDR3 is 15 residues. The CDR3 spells CASSVGGGPNEKLFF. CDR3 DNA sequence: TGTGCCAGCAGCGTAGGAGGGGGGCCTAATGAAAAACTGTTTTTT.

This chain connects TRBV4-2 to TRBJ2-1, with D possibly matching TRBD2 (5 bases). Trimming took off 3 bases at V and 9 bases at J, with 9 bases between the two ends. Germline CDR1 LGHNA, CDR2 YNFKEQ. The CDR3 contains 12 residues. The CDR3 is CASSHKAAEQFF. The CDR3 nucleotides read TGTGCCAGCAGCCATAAAGCGGCTGAGCAGTTCTTC.

This CDR3 is CASSLKAQGNTEAFF. For the CDR3, the DNA is TGCGCCAGCAGCTTGAAGGCACAGGGGAACACTGAAGCTTTCTTT. This chain joins TRBV5-1 and TRBJ1-1; D may be TRBD1 (6 bases). The CDR3 is made up of 15 amino acids. V lost 1 base and J 1 base, leaving 11 bases between the germline ends. The germline V gene has CDR1 SGHRS and CDR2 YFSETQ. The full variable domain, with the rest looked up from reference TRBV5-1 and TRBJ1-1, is KAGVTQTPRYLIKTRGQQVTLSCSPISGHRSVSWYQQTPGQGLQFLFEYFSETQRNKGNFPGRFSGRQFSNSRSEMNVSTLELGDSALYLCASSLKAQGNTEAFFGQGTRLTVV.

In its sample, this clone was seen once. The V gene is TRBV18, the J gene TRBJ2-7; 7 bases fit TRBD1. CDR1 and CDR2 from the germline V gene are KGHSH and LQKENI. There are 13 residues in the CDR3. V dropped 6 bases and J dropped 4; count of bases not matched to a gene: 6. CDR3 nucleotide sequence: TGTGCCAGCTCTCTCACAGGGGAGTACGAGCAGTACTTC. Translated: CASSLTGEYEQYF.